Listed below are T cell receptor beta chains from one sample, sequenced in a study of blood T cell repertoires in COVID-19. The repertoire was sequenced with immunoSEQ multiplex PCR; TCRdb's copy has only in-frame clones and lacks some. The sample contains almost 400,000 clones, over 85% of which appear only once. Sequenced material: PBMCs or T cells enriched from blood (not recorded which). The receptors here all came from a woman aged 30 to 39 who had recovered from COVID-19. CDR3s include the opening cysteine and the closing phenylalanine or tryptophan. The D gene is left open where the match is weak. Size is omitted from some rows. Given values are once, few, many or a class for expanded clones.

abundance,j_gene,d_gene,v_gene,len,CDR3aa,CDR3nt
few,TRBJ2-1,TRBD2,TRBV27,17,CASSLFGTSGPYNEQFF,TGTGCCAGCAGCTTATTTGGGACTAGCGGGCCCTACAATGAGCAGTTCTTC
NA,TRBJ1-1,NA,TRBV7-8,16,CASSLALGGGRTEAFF,TGTGCCAGCAGCTTAGCCCTAGGCGGGGGGAGGACTGAAGCTTTCTTT
NA,TRBJ2-5,NA,TRBV5-6,14,CASRLGQNQETQYF,TGTGCCAGCAGACTGGGGCAGAACCAAGAGACCCAGTACTTC
NA,TRBJ1-5,TRBD1,TRBV11-2,14,CASSPGQAYQPQHF,TGTGCCAGCAGCCCGGGACAGGCCTATCAGCCCCAGCATTTT
NA,TRBJ1-1,NA,TRBV9,14,CASSASGVVPEAFF,TGTGCCAGCAGCGCCTCAGGGGTTGTCCCTGAAGCTTTCTTT
NA,TRBJ1-1,TRBD1,TRBV4-1,15,CASSQEGTGSAEAFF,TGCGCCAGCAGCCAAGAAGGGACAGGGAGCGCTGAAGCTTTCTTT
NA,TRBJ1-3,TRBD1,TRBV4-1,18,CASSQDPNAGGSGNTIYF,TGCGCCAGCAGCCAAGATCCCAACGCAGGGGGTTCCGGAAACACCATATATTTT
NA,TRBJ2-7,TRBD1,TRBV14,15,CASSQFWTGNYEQYF,TGTGCCAGCAGCCAATTTTGGACAGGGAATTACGAGCAGTACTTC
NA,TRBJ2-7,TRBD1,TRBV7-8,14,CASSVDRVWVEQYF,TGTGCCAGCAGCGTGGACAGGGTATGGGTCGAGCAGTACTTC
NA,TRBJ1-1,TRBD1,TRBV5-1,13,CASSLTGVTEAFF,TGCGCCAGCAGCTTAACAGGGGTCACTGAAGCTTTCTTT
NA,TRBJ2-7,TRBD1,TRBV14,14,CASSRPGQGMRQYF,TGTGCCAGCAGCCGTCCGGGACAGGGAATGCGTCAGTACTTC
NA,TRBJ2-1,TRBD2,TRBV9,16,CASSVVAGGRLNEQFF,TGTGCCAGCAGCGTTGTAGCGGGAGGGCGTCTCAATGAGCAGTTCTTC
NA,TRBJ2-2,TRBD2,TRBV5-6,17,CASSLLLAGGVFGELFF,TGTGCCAGCAGCTTGCTCCTAGCGGGGGGCGTTTTCGGGGAGCTGTTTTTT
NA,TRBJ1-5,TRBD1,TRBV6-5,15,CASRPLTGADQPQHF,TGTGCCAGCAGGCCCTTGACAGGGGCCGATCAGCCCCAGCATTTT
NA,TRBJ1-1,NA,TRBV7-9,15,CASSPKRGMNTEAFF,TGTGCCAGCAGCCCTAAACGAGGGATGAACACTGAAGCTTTCTTT
NA,TRBJ2-1,TRBD2,TRBV7-3,15,CASSLTGTSRYEQFF,TGTGCCAGCAGCTTAACGGGGACTAGCCGGTACGAGCAGTTCTTC
once,TRBJ2-1,NA,TRBV11-2,11,CASSRVSEQFF,TGTGCCAGCAGCCGCGTGTCTGAGCAGTTCTTC
NA,TRBJ1-2,NA,TRBV5-1,15,CASSLANRVYDGYTF,TGCGCCAGCAGCTTGGCCAACAGGGTTTACGATGGCTACACCTTC
NA,TRBJ2-5,TRBD2,TRBV28,15,CASSMTSGHQETQYF,TGTGCCAGCAGTATGACTAGCGGGCACCAAGAGACCCAGTACTTC
NA,TRBJ2-1,NA,TRBV27,12,CASSFINNEQFF,TGTGCCAGCAGTTTCATCAATAATGAGCAGTTCTTC
NA,TRBJ2-5,NA,TRBV7-9,13,CATGRRVPETQYF,TGTGCGACGGGACGGAGGGTCCCAGAGACCCAGTACTTC
NA,TRBJ2-5,NA,TRBV5-1,15,CASRGVGGNWETQYF,TGCGCCAGCAGAGGGGTTGGAGGGAATTGGGAGACCCAGTACTTC